This T cell receptor (beta chain) originates from a study of patients and donors after allogeneic stem cell transplantation. V was clipped by 0 bases and J by 2 bases; unmatched bases: 3. The CDR3 sequence is 15 residues long. CDR1 and CDR2 from the germline V gene are MNHEY and SMNVEV (reference sequence). TCRdb called the RT-PCR reads again in MiXCR, with one record for every CDR3 protein. The sample consists of 410,000 or so distinct CDR3 sequences, roughly 16% of them appearing once. The rearrangement uses TRBV27 and TRBJ2-5; 7 nucleotides match TRBD2. The sequenced sample was blood, either unsorted or a sorted T cell fraction (not recorded which). This receptor was obtained from a human donor who was either an allogeneic HSCT recipient or a stem cell or donor lymphocyte infusion donor (not recorded which). It is not recorded whose cells these are; they may come from a transplant donor. The CDR3 nucleotides read TGTGCCAGCAGTTTATCCTTGGGACTACAAGAGACCCAGTACTTC. This sequence encodes CASSLSLGLQETQYF.